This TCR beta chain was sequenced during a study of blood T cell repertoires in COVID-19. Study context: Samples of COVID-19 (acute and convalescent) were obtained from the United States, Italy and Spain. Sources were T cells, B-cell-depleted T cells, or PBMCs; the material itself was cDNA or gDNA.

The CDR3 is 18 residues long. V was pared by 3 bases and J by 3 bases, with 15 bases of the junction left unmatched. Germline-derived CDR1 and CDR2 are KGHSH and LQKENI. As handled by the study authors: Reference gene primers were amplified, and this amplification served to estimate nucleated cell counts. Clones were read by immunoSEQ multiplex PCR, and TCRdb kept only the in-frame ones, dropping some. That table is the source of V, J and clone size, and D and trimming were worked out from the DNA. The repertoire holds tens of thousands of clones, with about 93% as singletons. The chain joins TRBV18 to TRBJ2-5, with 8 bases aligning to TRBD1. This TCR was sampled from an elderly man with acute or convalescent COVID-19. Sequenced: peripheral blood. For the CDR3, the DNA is TGTGCCAGCTCACCGCAGGACAGGGCAGGGACTTGGAAAGAGACCCAGTACTTC. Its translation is CASSPQDRAGTWKETQYF.